Below, 25 T cell receptor beta chains from the same sample are listed, as sequenced in a study of blood T cell repertoires in COVID-19. Assay: immunoSEQ multiplex PCR; the TCRdb copy retains only in-frame clones and omits some. The sample carries more than 150,000 clones, approximately 86% recorded once. The source material was peripheral blood. All receptors come from a woman older than 75 with acute or convalescent COVID-19.

In this sample, this clone turned up once. The chain is built from TRBV6-5 and TRBJ2-5; the D is unclear. The V gene's germline CDR1 is MNHEY and CDR2 SVGAGI. Trimming pared 5 bases from V and 1 base from J, leaving 14 bases between. The CDR3 loop spans 15 amino acids. The CDR3 coding sequence is TGTGCCAGCAGTCCGGCCCAGGCTTTCCAAGAGACCCAGTACTTC. It specifies CASSPAQAFQETQYF.

This chain joins TRBV30 and TRBJ1-4; 8 bases map to TRBD1. The length of the CDR3 is 12 residues. CDR1 GTSNPN and CDR2 SVGIG come from the germline V gene (reference sequence). The trim removed 2 bases at V and 8 bases at J, leaving 1 base unmatched. The chain's CDR3 is CAWSTGGEKLFF. The CDR3 nucleotides read TGTGCCTGGAGTACAGGGGGGGAAAAACTGTTTTTT.

V gene TRBV7-9 combines with J gene TRBJ2-5; D gene unclear. Germline-derived CDR1 and CDR2 are SEHNR and FQNEAQ (reference sequence). V lost 0 bases to trimming and J lost 5 bases, with 7 bases between them. The CDR3 length is 13 residues. The CDR3 DNA sequence: TGTGCCAGCAGCTTAGCGAGTTTGGAGACCCAGTACTTC. Translation: CASSLASLETQYF. Full variable domain (remainder filled in from reference TRBV7-9 and TRBJ2-5): DTGVSQNPRHKITKRGQNVTFRCDPISEHNRLYWYRQTLGQGPEFLTYFQNEAQLEKSRLLSDRFSAERPKGSFSTLEIQRTEQGDSAMYLCASSLASLETQYFGPGTRLLVL.

The chain has TRBV5-5 and TRBJ1-3; 8 nucleotides line up with TRBD1. V lost 4 bases and J lost 2; bases outside the gene matches: 5. The CDR3 loop spans 15 amino acids. The germline gives CDR1 SGHKS, CDR2 YYEKEE (reference sequence). The CDR3 spells CASSAGQGAGNTIYF. The CDR3 nucleotides are TGTGCCAGCAGCGCCGGACAGGGTGCTGGAAACACCATATATTTT.

The J gene is TRBJ1-5, the V gene TRBV4-1, with D tentatively TRBD1 (6 bases). The germline gives CDR1 MGHRA, CDR2 YSYEKL. Trimming shortened V by 4 bases and J by 3 bases, and 13 bases separated the two germline ends. The CDR3 runs 15 residues. CDR3: CASSPEGQSNQPQHF. CDR3 in DNA: TGCGCCAGCAGCCCCGAAGGACAGTCCAATCAGCCCCAGCATTTT.

The count of this clone is one. CDR3 residues: CASSPAAGSSEKLFF. Written as DNA, the CDR3 is TGTGCCAGCAGCCCAGCAGCGGGGTCGAGTGAAAAACTGTTTTTT. The rearrangement links TRBV9 to TRBJ1-4, with D unclear. The CDR3 spans 15 residues. CDR1 is SGDLS and CDR2 is YYNGEE in the germline V gene. With 4 bases removed from V and 7 bases from J, the gap between germline ends came to 17 bases.

This chain connects TRBV7-6 to TRBJ2-1; TRBD2 aligns across 14 bases. The CDR3 contains 20 residues. The germline V gene has CDR1 SGHVS and CDR2 FNYEAQ. The V and J ends lost 5 bases and 2 bases, in that order; junction bases with no gene match: 14. DNA of the CDR3: TGTGCCAGCAGCGAACTTCCCCAACGACTAGCGGGAGGGCCCTACAATGAGCAGTTCTTC. Translation gives CASSELPQRLAGGPYNEQFF.

The rearrangement links TRBV7-9 to TRBJ2-2; D perhaps matches TRBD2 (7 bases). V lost 3 bases, J lost 3 bases, and 14 bases lay in between. Germline V gene sequence: CDR1 SEHNR, CDR2 FQNEAQ (reference sequence). This CDR3 region has 16 residues. As DNA, the CDR3 is TGTGCCAGCAGCTTCGGGGGGCAAATATACACCGGGGAGCTGTTTTTT. Its translation is CASSFGGQIYTGELFF.

The chain recombines TRBV6-5 with TRBJ1-5, with TRBD1 matching over 8 bases. The CDR3 totals 16 residues. The germline V gene has CDR1 MNHEY and CDR2 SVGAGI. J was trimmed by 3 bases and V by 2 bases; bases with no gene match: 6. The CDR3 region is CASSYSRTGLNQPQHF. Written as DNA, the CDR3 is TGTGCCAGCAGTTACAGCCGGACAGGGCTCAATCAGCCCCAGCATTTT.

V and J are TRBV9 and TRBJ2-1; a possible D gene is TRBD1 (6 bases). The CDR3 covers 14 residues. V lost 0 bases and J 6 bases, leaving 10 bases between the germline ends. Germline CDR1 reads SGDLS; CDR2 reads YYNGEE. This CDR3 is CASSVVQGGNEQFF. CDR3 bases: TGTGCCAGCAGCGTAGTACAGGGTGGCAATGAGCAGTTCTTC.

The V call is TRBV6-5, the J call TRBJ1-1, with a possible D match to TRBD1 (5 bases). Germline CDR1 is MNHEY and CDR2 is SVGAGI. Trimming shortened V by 6 bases and J by 1 base, and 15 bases separated the two germline ends. The CDR3 spans 15 residues. The CDR3 region has the DNA TGTGCCAGCAGGGCGCCCAGGGTTGGGAACACTGAAGCTTTCTTT. Translation: CASRAPRVGNTEAFF.

The CDR3 region has the DNA TGTGCCAGCACCCCAGGATGGAGCAGGAACACTGAAGCTTTCTTT. Translating gives CASTPGWSRNTEAFF. The J gene is TRBJ1-1, the V gene TRBV6-2 or TRBV6-3; no reliable D call. V lost 7 bases and J lost 1, with 16 bases in between. The CDR3 sequence is 15 residues long. The V gene's germline CDR1 is MNHEY and CDR2 SVGEGT.

This clone was picked up a small number of times. In DNA, the CDR3 is TGTGCTAGTGGTTTTCCTCACAGGGGGTTTCCCGGGGAGCTGTTTTTT. This gives the protein CASGFPHRGFPGELFF. This chain uses TRBV12-5 with TRBJ2-2, with 8 bases lining up with TRBD1. Germline V CDR1 and CDR2: LGHNT, FRNRAP. J gave up 6 bases and V 3 bases, and 9 bases lay outside the gene matches. The CDR3 extends over 16 amino acids.

The chain couples TRBV24-1 to TRBJ2-5; 9 nucleotides agree with TRBD2. The CDR3 consists of 15 residues. Germline loops: CDR1 KGHDR, CDR2 SFDVKD. The V segment lost 4 bases and the J segment 1 base; nucleotides outside the gene matches: 3. This chain's CDR3 is CATSEAGGPQETQYF. DNA for the CDR3: TGTGCCACCAGTGAAGCGGGGGGTCCCCAAGAGACCCAGTACTTC.

This chain connects TRBV5-1 to TRBJ1-2, with a possible D match to TRBD1 (5 bases). Germline V gene lookup returns CDR1 SGHRS and CDR2 YFSETQ. Trimming removed 6 bases at V and 0 bases at J, with 12 bases between. The CDR3 loop spans 14 amino acids. The CDR3 DNA reads TGCGCCAGCAACGAGGGACTCTCTAACTATGGCTACACCTTC. This codes for CASNEGLSNYGYTF.

This chain connects TRBV3-1 (or the pseudogene TRBV3-2) to TRBJ1-3; 8 bases are a match to TRBD1. The trim removed 4 bases at V and 2 bases at J, leaving 7 bases unmatched. Germline CDR1 LGHDT, CDR2 YNNKEL (reference sequence). The CDR3 runs to 16 residues. The CDR3 DNA sequence: TGTGCCAGCAGCCCAACCAGGGACAGGACTGGAAACACCATATATTTT. Translating gives CASSPTRDRTGNTIYF.

This chain connects TRBV2 to TRBJ1-3, with D uncertain. This CDR3 has 14 amino acids. Per germline, CDR1 SNHLY and CDR2 FYNNEI. Trimming pared 4 bases from V and 0 bases from J, leaving 7 bases between. The CDR3 nucleotides are TGTGCCAGCAGTGTGGGGAGCTCTGGAAACACCATATATTTT. This translates into CASSVGSSGNTIYF.

The gene calls are TRBV5-4 and TRBJ2-5; D is possibly TRBD2 (6 bases). CDR3 size: 15 residues. CDR1 is SGHNT and CDR2 is YYREEE in the germline V gene (reference sequence). Trimming cost V 0 bases and J 2 bases, with 11 bases left between them. CDR3 sequence reads: CASSLGGTQQETQYF. The CDR3 DNA reads as TGTGCCAGCAGCTTGGGAGGGACTCAACAAGAGACCCAGTACTTC.

The rearrangement links TRBV5-1 to TRBJ1-3; D is ambiguous. Germline CDR1 is SGHRS and CDR2 is YFSETQ. This CDR3 contains 15 residues. V was pared by 0 bases and J by 0 bases, with 7 bases between. CDR3 bases: TGCGCCAGCAGCTTGGGAGGGAGCTCTGGAAACACCATATATTTT. Translating gives CASSLGGSSGNTIYF. The full variable domain, completed using reference TRBV5-1 and TRBJ1-3, is KAGVTQTPRYLIKTRGQQVTLSCSPISGHRSVSWYQQTPGQGLQFLFEYFSETQRNKGNFPGRFSGRQFSNSRSEMNVSTLELGDSALYLCASSLGGSSGNTIYFGEGSWLTVV.

The chain combines TRBV12-3 or TRBV12-4 with TRBJ1-2; TRBD1 agrees at 8 bases. V was pared by 6 bases and J by 8 bases, with 8 bases of the junction left unmatched. CDR3 length: 13 residues. The chain's CDR3 is CASSSTGGLGYTF. The DNA of the CDR3 is TGTGCCAGCAGCTCAACAGGGGGGTTGGGCTACACCTTC.

This sequence joins TRBV5-4 and TRBJ2-7; 7 bases are a match to TRBD2. Per the germline V gene, CDR1 is SGHNT and CDR2 is YYREEE (reference sequence). The V segment lost 0 bases and the J segment 6 bases; nucleotides outside the gene matches: 6. This CDR3 region has 14 residues. The CDR3 loop reads CASSLEGGRVEQYF. The CDR3, as DNA: TGTGCCAGCAGCTTGGAGGGCGGGAGAGTCGAGCAGTACTTC.

This sequence joins TRBV3-1 (or the pseudogene TRBV3-2) and TRBJ1-3; possible D gene TRBD1, 6 bases. Trimming cost V 4 bases and J 5 bases, with 21 bases left between them. The germline gives CDR1 LGHDT, CDR2 YNNKEL (reference sequence). CDR3 length: 17 residues. CDR3 residues: CASSPILQGQDRNTIYF. CDR3 DNA sequence: TGTGCCAGCAGCCCGATCTTACAGGGTCAGGATAGAAACACCATATATTTT.

The chain carries TRBV27 and TRBJ1-1; maybe TRBD1 (5 bases). The CDR3 has 14 amino acids. V was shortened by 3 bases and J by 5 bases, with 13 bases between the two germline ends. Germline V gene sequence: CDR1 MNHEY, CDR2 SMNVEV (reference sequence). The CDR3 spells CASSFSGEGTEAFF. CDR3 nucleotides: TGTGCCAGCAGTTTCTCTGGGGAGGGGACTGAAGCTTTCTTT.

V usage is TRBV12-3 or TRBV12-4 and J usage is TRBJ2-1; D is uncertain. The CDR3 runs to 12 residues. The germline V and J ends were trimmed by 7 bases and 10 bases, with 14 bases remaining between them. The CDR3 nucleotides are TGTGCCAGCAATACCTCCCCCGGGGAGCAGTTCTTC. It yields the protein CASNTSPGEQFF.

This clone was recorded once. The chain has TRBV30 and TRBJ1-5; D ambiguous. Germline V gene lookup returns CDR1 GTSNPN and CDR2 SVGIG (reference sequence). The CDR3 is made up of 12 amino acids. Trimming removed 3 bases at V and 11 bases at J, with 14 bases between. The CDR3 loop is CAWSPNTAAQHF. CDR3 DNA sequence: TGTGCCTGGAGCCCTAACACCGCGGCCCAGCATTTT.